The subject of this entry is one T cell receptor (beta chain). Antigen unknown. The data derive from a study of T cells after yellow fever vaccination. Study-wide results and caveats: Post-booster reappearance was seen for most primary-vaccination clones (about 96% CD4, 75% to 90% CD8).

Germline V CDR1 and CDR2: LGHNA, YNFKEQ. With V trimmed by 6 bases and J by 4 bases, 4 bases remained unmatched. This CDR3 is built from 13 residues. TCRdb processed the 5' RACE reads anew with MiXCR; each CDR3 protein has one entry. The repertoire consists of about 210,000 distinct CDR3 sequences, with 6% to 8% occurring once and the leading ten covering 1% to 1.2%. This clonotype was obtained from a man in his thirties or forties who received the YFV17D yellow fever vaccine. The chain combines TRBV4-2 with TRBJ1-2; TRBD1 matches at 8 bases. The sequencing here drew on CD4+ T cells sorted from PBMCs, taken on the day of the yellow fever booster vaccination. This CDR3 is CASRGTGPYGYTF. The CDR3, as DNA: TGTGCCAGCAGGGGGACAGGACCCTATGGCTACACCTTC.